This T cell receptor (beta chain) was sequenced during a study of PD-1 blockade in classical Hodgkin lymphoma. Every patient was affected by relapse after autologous stem cell transplantation, while exposure to brentuximab vedotin was not uniform. Progressive disease, partial response or complete response was each patient's best response. The germline CDR1 and CDR2 sequences are MDHEN and SYDVKM. Trimming removed 6 bases at V and 2 bases at J, with 23 bases between. The CDR3 has 18 residues. Here immunoSEQ multiplex PCR was the method, and the copy in TCRdb shows in-frame clones only, minus some. The sample has some 64,000 clones; about nine tenths are singletons.

The specimen comprised peripheral blood mononuclear cells (PBMCs), sampled at baseline. The TCR originated in a human donor with classical Hodgkin lymphoma. The rearrangement joins TRBV28 to TRBJ1-5, with a weak D call TRBD1 (6 bases). The CDR3 loop reads CASSHEGGGFSGNQPQHF. CDR3 DNA sequence: TGTGCCAGCAGCCACGAGGGAGGGGGGTTCTCGGGCAATCAGCCCCAGCATTTT.